These 15 T cell receptor beta chains share one sample of origin, sequenced in a study of T cell responses to AZD1222 COVID-19 vaccine. Only in-frame clones appear in the TCRdb table, and some are missing; sequencing was by immunoSEQ multiplex PCR. The data contain 150,000 to 200,000 clones, around 92% of them singletons. Sequenced material: peripheral blood, taken 28 days after the second AZD1222 dose. These receptor sequences come from an adult who received the AZD1222 COVID-19 vaccine.

This chain uses TRBV15 with TRBJ2-1; 7 nucleotides align to TRBD1. Germline V CDR1 and CDR2: LNHNV, YYDKDF (reference sequence). This CDR3 contains 18 residues. Trimming at V came to 1 base and at J to 6 bases, leaving 15 bases not matched to a gene. The CDR3 loop is CATSRARLGGGSRNEQFF. The CDR3 DNA reads TGTGCCACCAGCAGAGCCCGCTTAGGGGGCGGATCCCGCAATGAGCAGTTCTTC.

The chain uses TRBV29-1 and TRBJ1-4, with D hard to call. The CDR3 has 14 amino acids. V lost 6 bases and J lost 1, with 12 bases in between. CDR1 is SQVTM, CDR2 ANQGSEA, per germline. DNA for the CDR3: TGCAGCGTCGCTCCCGAAGGAACTAATGAAAAACTGTTTTTT. Its protein product is CSVAPEGTNEKLFF.

The chain employs TRBV6-2 or TRBV6-3 and TRBJ2-1; a possible D gene is TRBD2 (5 bases). Germline V gene sequence: CDR1 MNHEY, CDR2 SVGEGT. V lost 2 bases to trimming and J lost 0 bases, with 17 bases between them. The CDR3 covers 18 residues. Here the CDR3 DNA reads TGTGCCAGCAGTTACCGTATTGGGGATGGGAGCTCCTACAATGAGCAGTTCTTC. Residues: CASSYRIGDGSSYNEQFF.

This sequence joins TRBV10-1 and TRBJ2-5, with D possibly called TRBD1 or TRBD2 (7 bases each). The CDR3 length is 11 residues. Germline lookup yields CDR1 WNHNN and CDR2 SYGVQD (reference sequence). Trimming removed 11 bases at V and 5 bases at J, with 12 bases between. The CDR3 sequence: CASQGGETQYF. Written as DNA, the CDR3 is TGCGCCTCCCAGGGGGGGGAGACCCAGTACTTC.

The chain combines TRBV11-2 with TRBJ2-1; 10 positions agree with TRBD2. The CDR3 length is 13 residues. CDR1 and CDR2 from the germline V gene are SGHAT and FQNNGV. CDR3 region: CDTLGLAHNEQFF. DNA of the CDR3: TGTGACACTTTGGGACTAGCGCACAATGAGCAGTTCTTC.

The rearrangement uses TRBV3-1 (or the pseudogene TRBV3-2) and TRBJ2-3; 7 bases align to TRBD2. The germline V gene has CDR1 LGHDT and CDR2 YNNKEL (reference sequence). V lost 4 bases to trimming and J lost 2 bases; unmatched junction nucleotides: 6. This CDR3 is 15 amino acids long. The CDR3 reads CASSLQGGNTDTQYF. CDR3 sequence (DNA): TGTGCCAGCAGCCTTCAGGGAGGGAACACAGATACGCAGTATTTT.

The J gene is TRBJ2-5, the V gene TRBV7-9; 7 nucleotides align to TRBD1. With V trimmed by 5 bases and J by 5 bases, 8 bases remained unmatched. CDR3 length equals 14 residues. Germline V lookup: CDR1 SEHNR, CDR2 FQNEAQ (reference sequence). CDR3 in DNA: TGTGCCAGCAGCCCACGAGGGGGCGGGGAGACCCAGTACTTC. This gives the protein CASSPRGGGETQYF.

Concerning this clone: Other DNA sequences of this sample code for an identical CDR3. This chain connects TRBV10-3 to TRBJ1-1, with TRBD1 matching over 9 bases. This CDR3 is 14 amino acids long. Trimming took 0 bases from V and 4 from J; bases not matched to a gene: 0. Germline CDR1 ENHRY, CDR2 SYGVKD. CDR3 sequence: CAISESTGGTEAFF. For the CDR3, the DNA is TGTGCCATCAGTGAGTCGACAGGGGGCACTGAAGCTTTCTTT.

This sequence joins TRBV29-1 and TRBJ2-2, with D perhaps given as TRBD1 or TRBD2 (5 bases each). Germline CDR1 and CDR2: SQVTM and ANQGSEA. The CDR3 sequence is 13 residues long. V dropped 6 bases and J dropped 1 base, with 9 bases sitting between them. CDR3 in amino acids: CSVGTQNTGELFF. CDR3 nucleotide sequence: TGCAGCGTGGGGACGCAGAACACCGGGGAGCTGTTTTTT.

The V and J genes are TRBV14 and TRBJ2-3; tentative D call: TRBD2 (5 bases). The CDR3 covers 12 residues. V lost 4 bases to trimming and J lost 3 bases, with 5 bases between them. Germline V gene lookup returns CDR1 SGHDN and CDR2 FVKESK. CDR3 sequence reads: CASSRGTDTQYF. The CDR3 bases are TGTGCCAGCAGCCGCGGGACAGATACGCAGTATTTT.

The chain uses TRBV28 and TRBJ2-5, with D possibly TRBD2 on 5 matching bases. The germline V and J ends were trimmed by 6 bases and 5 bases, with 22 bases remaining between them. In germline, CDR1 is MDHEN, CDR2 SYDVKM. The CDR3 covers 16 residues. CDR3 coding DNA: TGTGCCAGCAGCCCATCCCGAGGGCAGGCCGGTGAGACCCAGTACTTC. Translation gives CASSPSRGQAGETQYF.

CDR3 residues: CASGLAGGQRGEKLFF. DNA for the CDR3: TGTGCTAGTGGTTTGGCCGGCGGGCAGCGGGGTGAAAAACTGTTTTTT. The chain uses TRBV12-5 and TRBJ1-4; D remains unclear. Trimming removed 1 base at V and 7 bases at J, with 16 bases between. CDR1 is LGHNT and CDR2 is FRNRAP in the germline V gene. The CDR3 is 16 residues long.

The CDR3: CASSPTASNYGYTF. CDR3 DNA sequence: TGTGCCAGCTCACCGACAGCGTCAAACTATGGCTACACCTTC. This sequence joins TRBV18 and TRBJ1-2, with D possibly matching TRBD1 (5 bases). Germline V gives CDR1 KGHSH, CDR2 LQKENI. V lost 3 bases and J lost 2, with 10 bases in between. The CDR3 covers 14 residues.

The chain combines TRBV5-1 with TRBJ1-2; possibly TRBD1 for D (5 bases). Between the trimmed V and J ends, which lost 4 bases and 4 bases, there was a span of 11 bases. Germline lookup yields CDR1 SGHRS and CDR2 YFSETQ. The CDR3 is 13 amino acids. The CDR3 reads CASSPREGYGYTF. CDR3 coding DNA: TGCGCCAGCAGCCCCAGGGAGGGCTATGGCTACACCTTC.

The chain employs TRBV6-1 and TRBJ2-1, with D tentatively TRBD1 (6 bases). The CDR3 spans 16 residues. Germline-derived CDR1 and CDR2 are MNHNS and SASEGT. The V end was cut by 3 bases, the J end by 5 bases, with 17 bases between. Written as DNA, the CDR3 is TGTGCCAGCAGTGACCCGAGCAGGGGTGGCCACAATGAGCAGTTCTTC. It codes for CASSDPSRGGHNEQFF.